The 23 T cell receptor beta chains below were found in one sample sequenced in a study of T cells in Graves' hyperthyroidism and ophthalmopathy. Amplified TCR beta CDR3 regions came from RNA transcripts. The HTBI primer set served for first-round RT-PCR of the TCR CDR3. TCRdb re-derived calls from the multiplex PCR reads in MiXCR, one entry per CDR3 protein. The sample lists a few hundred thousand distinct CDR3 sequences; around 45% were seen once. Specimen: peripheral blood or thyroid tissue (not recorded which). These receptors were obtained from an adult woman with Graves' disease, either hyperthyroidism or ophthalmopathy (not recorded which).

This clonotype was seen just once. V and J are TRBV7-9 and TRBJ2-5; tentative D call: TRBD1 (8 bases). CDR1 and CDR2 from the germline V gene are SEHNR and FQNEAQ (reference sequence). The V and J ends lost 7 bases and 2 bases respectively, with 23 bases between them. The CDR3 is made up of 17 amino acids. The CDR3, as DNA: TGTGCCAGCACCGATTCGGACAGGGCGGGAGATCAAGAGACCCAGTACTTC. This codes for CASTDSDRAGDQETQYF. The full variable domain, in which reference TRBV7-9 and TRBJ2-5 provide the parts outside the CDR3, is DTGVSQNPRHKITKRGQNVTFRCDPISEHNRLYWYRQTLGQGPEFLTYFQNEAQLEKSRLLSDRFSAERPKGSFSTLEIQRTEQGDSAMYLCASTDSDRAGDQETQYFGPGTRLLVL.

V is TRBV29-1 and J is TRBJ1-2; D gene unclear. The V end lost 8 bases, the J end lost 0 bases, and 13 bases lay between the germline ends. CDR1 and CDR2 from the germline V gene are SQVTM and ANQGSEA. CDR3 length: 13 residues. CDR3: CSPPQPTNYGYTF. The CDR3, as DNA: TGCAGCCCCCCCCAGCCAACTAACTATGGCTACACCTTC.

The rearrangement uses TRBV25-1 and TRBJ2-2; 10 bases map to TRBD2. Germline V gene lookup returns CDR1 MGHDK and CDR2 SYGVNS. Losses at the gene ends were 5 bases for V and 0 bases for J; bases not matched to a gene: 12. CDR3 length: 19 residues. The DNA of the CDR3 is TGTGCCAGCAGTTTTCAGCCCCTGGGACTAGCGACGAACACCGGGGAGCTGTTTTTT. Amino acids: CASSFQPLGLATNTGELFF.

For this clonotype: A junction end diverges from the germline sequence, so it may reflect a read error. The V call is TRBV2, the J call TRBJ1-3; no definite D call. The CDR3 sequence is 12 residues long. Germline V gene data show CDR1 as SNHLY and CDR2 as FYNNEI. The CDR3 spells CASKLAGNTIYF. For the CDR3, the DNA is TGCGCCAGCAAGCTTGCCGGAAACACCATATATTTT.

V is TRBV6-4 and J is TRBJ2-5, with 14 bases lining up with TRBD2. Germline trimming cut 7 bases from V and 1 base from J; bases unmatched to any gene: 8. Germline CDR1 MRHNA, CDR2 SNTAGT. The CDR3 consists of 17 residues. The CDR3 region is CASNDGLAGGGQETQYF. DNA for the CDR3: TGTGCCAGCAACGACGGACTAGCGGGGGGAGGCCAAGAGACCCAGTACTTC.

This clonotype was detected ten times or more. The chain joins TRBV2 to TRBJ1-4; tentative D call: TRBD1 (6 bases). With 8 bases removed from V and 5 bases from J, the gap between germline ends came to 12 bases. The germline V gene encodes CDR1 SNHLY and CDR2 FYNNEI. The CDR3 length is 13 residues. The CDR3 DNA reads as TGTGCCAGCCTACGGACAGAGAATGAAAAACTGTTTTTT. Translated, it gives CASLRTENEKLFF.

This clonotype occurred a few times. V is TRBV10-3 and J is TRBJ1-1; 7 bases fit TRBD1. V shed 11 bases, J shed 3 bases, and the junction held 9 bases outside the gene matches. The CDR3 totals 13 residues. The germline CDR1 and CDR2 sequences are ENHRY and SYGVKD. The CDR3, as DNA: TGTGCCTCGTCCGACAGGGTGGACACTGAAGCTTTCTTT. Amino acids: CASSDRVDTEAFF.

The chain uses TRBV15 and TRBJ2-7; D may be TRBD1 (6 bases). CDR1 is LNHNV, CDR2 YYDKDF, per germline (reference sequence). This CDR3 has 14 amino acids. The germline V and J ends were trimmed by 1 base and 6 bases, with 13 bases remaining between them. The chain's CDR3 is CATSRGQAPSEQYF. The CDR3, as DNA: TGTGCCACCAGCAGAGGACAGGCCCCTAGCGAGCAGTACTTC.

This clonotype has a count of ten or more. The chain combines TRBV28 with TRBJ1-2; D unclear. Looked up from germline, CDR1 is MDHEN and CDR2 is SYDVKM. Trimming stripped 3 bases from V and 0 bases from J, with 8 bases between. This CDR3 spans 14 amino acids. CDR3 loop: CASSFEVPNYGYTF. The DNA of the CDR3 is TGTGCCAGCAGTTTCGAGGTCCCTAACTATGGCTACACCTTC.

The V call is TRBV4-1, the J call TRBJ1-2; possibly TRBD1 for D (6 bases). V gave up 0 bases and J gave up 4 bases, with 15 bases separating them. The CDR3 is made up of 16 amino acids. From germline, CDR1 is MGHRA and CDR2 YSYEKL. The CDR3 sequence: CASSQDAGAGGYGYTF. The CDR3 DNA reads TGCGCCAGCAGCCAAGATGCAGGGGCTGGCGGCTATGGCTACACCTTC.

The V and J genes are TRBV29-1 and TRBJ1-5; unclear D gene. Per germline, CDR1 SQVTM and CDR2 ANQGSEA. The CDR3 is 12 amino acids. Trimming removed 7 bases at V and 3 bases at J, with 10 bases between. CDR3 loop: CSGRNPNQPQHF. DNA for the CDR3: TGCAGCGGGCGGAACCCCAATCAGCCCCAGCATTTT.

This clonotype was observed at least ten times. The chain uses TRBV19 and TRBJ2-7; 10 positions agree with TRBD1. The CDR3 covers 18 residues. Unmatched junction bases numbered 13, after V lost 5 bases and J lost 0 bases. Germline V gives CDR1 LNHDA, CDR2 SQIVND (reference sequence). CDR3 in amino acids: CASSSRDRGQTYSYEQYF. The CDR3, as DNA: TGTGCCAGTAGTTCCCGGGACAGGGGACAAACGTACTCCTACGAGCAGTACTTC.

For this clonotype: No conserved phenylalanine or tryptophan is present at the end of the CDR3, so a read error is the likely explanation. No DNA is shown, since the ends of the CDR3 on it are uncertain; the CDR3 is the one TCRdb lists. The chain employs TRBV12-3 or TRBV12-4 and TRBJ1-2; the D call TRBD1 from the table was never checked on the DNA. The CDR3 extends over 8 residues, inclusive of both ends. The CDR3 protein is CASSPPAL.

This chain joins TRBV10-3 and TRBJ1-2; TRBD1 matches at 7 bases. After removal of 7 bases from V and 8 bases from J, the junction contained 19 bases not matched to a gene. Germline-derived CDR1 and CDR2 are ENHRY and SYGVKD. The CDR3 is made up of 16 amino acids. This CDR3 is CAITAGDSPFSSGYTF. DNA for the CDR3: TGTGCCATCACCGCGGGGGACAGTCCTTTCTCGTCCGGCTACACCTTC.

This clonotype has ten or more counts. The J gene is TRBJ1-1, the V gene TRBV3-1; TRBD1 agrees at 8 bases. V shed 3 bases and J 10 bases; nucleotides not matched to a gene: 4. The germline gives CDR1 LGHDT, CDR2 YNNKEL (reference sequence). The CDR3 extends over 12 amino acids. The CDR3 DNA reads as TGTGCCAGCAGCCAGGCCGGGACAGGAGCTTTCTTT. This translates into CASSQAGTGAFF.

There are many counts of this clonotype. The chain employs TRBV6-5 and TRBJ1-4, with 9 bases lining up with TRBD1. The V and J ends lost 7 bases and 3 bases, in that order; junction bases with no gene match: 9. The germline CDR1 and CDR2 sequences are MNHEY and SVGAGI. The CDR3 has 16 amino acids. CDR3 coding DNA: TGTGCCAGCACCATTGGACAGGGGAGGTCTAATGAAAAACTGTTTTTT. Its translation: CASTIGQGRSNEKLFF.

This clonotype was seen a handful of times. The V gene is TRBV6-2 or TRBV6-3, the J gene TRBJ2-7; TRBD2 agrees at 12 bases. The germline V gene has CDR1 MNHEY and CDR2 SVGEGT. After removal of 0 bases from V and 2 bases from J, the junction contained 5 bases not matched to a gene. The CDR3 totals 17 residues. The DNA for the CDR3 is TGTGCCAGCAGTTACTCCCTGACTAGCGGGAGTACCTACGAGCAGTACTTC. It codes for CASSYSLTSGSTYEQYF.

This clonotype was detected a few times. This clone may be a read error of a much larger clone one base away. This chain joins TRBV5-6 and TRBJ1-1; D gene uncertain. Trimming removed 4 bases from V and 4 bases from J, with 11 bases in between. CDR1 is SGHDT and CDR2 is YYEEEE in the germline V gene. This CDR3 comprises 13 residues. CDR3 nucleotide sequence: TGTGCCAGCAGCCTGCGGAGGAGCACTGAAGCTTTCTTT. Its translation: CASSLRRSTEAFF.

A word on this clonotype: One end of the junction is discordant with germline, which a read error may explain. This chain joins TRBV7-8 and TRBJ2-7, with 13 bases lining up with TRBD2. The CDR3 consists of 15 residues. The germline CDR1 and CDR2 sequences are SGHVS and FQNEAQ. The CDR3 nucleotides read TGTGCCAGCAGCTGGACTAGCGGGAGCGCCGGGGAGCTGTACTTC. It translates to CASSWTSGSAGELYF.

This clonotype was picked up many times. This rearrangement joins TRBV11-2 to TRBJ1-4, with a possible D match to TRBD1 (5 bases). The CDR3 has 13 residues. The germline V gene encodes CDR1 SGHAT and CDR2 FQNNGV. Deletions cut 3 bases from V and 8 bases from J, with 10 bases between. CDR3 sequence: CASSLRGGEKLFF. As DNA, the CDR3 is TGTGCCAGCAGCTTGAGGGGAGGCGAAAAACTGTTTTTT.

The chain employs TRBV7-2 and TRBJ2-5; TRBD2 matches at 7 bases. Germline values: CDR1 SGHTA, CDR2 FQGNSA. The CDR3 has 14 residues. V lost 4 bases and J lost 4; bases outside the gene matches: 6. CDR3: CASSSATSRETQYF. The CDR3 DNA reads as TGTGCCAGCAGCTCGGCGACTAGCCGAGAGACCCAGTACTTC.

The sample holds many counts of this clonotype. This CDR3 is CSAKLAGPSYEQYF. CDR3 in DNA: TGCAGTGCTAAGCTAGCGGGGCCCTCCTACGAGCAGTACTTC. The chain combines TRBV20-1 with TRBJ2-7; 9 bases align to TRBD2. V lost 4 bases and J lost 0; bases outside the gene matches: 4. The CDR3 extends over 14 amino acids. Looked up from germline, CDR1 is DFQATT and CDR2 is SNEGSKA (reference sequence).

The chain carries TRBV20-1 and TRBJ2-3, with a possible D match to TRBD1 (5 bases). Trimming took off 3 bases at V and 2 bases at J, with 15 bases between the two ends. The CDR3 is made up of 15 amino acids. Germline V gives CDR1 DFQATT, CDR2 SNEGSKA (reference sequence). CDR3 bases: TGCAGTGCTAGGAGACAGCCCCAGAACACAGATACGCAGTATTTT. This encodes CSARRQPQNTDTQYF.